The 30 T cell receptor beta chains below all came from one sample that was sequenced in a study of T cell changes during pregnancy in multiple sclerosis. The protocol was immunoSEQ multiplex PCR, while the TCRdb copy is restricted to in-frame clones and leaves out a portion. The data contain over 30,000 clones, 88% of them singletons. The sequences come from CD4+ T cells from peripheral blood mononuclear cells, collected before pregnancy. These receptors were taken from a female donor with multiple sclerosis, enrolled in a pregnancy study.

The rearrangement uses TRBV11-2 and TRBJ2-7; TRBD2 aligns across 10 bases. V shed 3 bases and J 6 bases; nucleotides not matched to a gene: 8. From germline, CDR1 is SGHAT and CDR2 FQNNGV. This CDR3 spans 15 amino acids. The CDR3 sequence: CASSFLAGEGVEQYF. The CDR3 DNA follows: TGTGCCAGCAGCTTCCTAGCGGGAGAGGGGGTCGAGCAGTACTTC.

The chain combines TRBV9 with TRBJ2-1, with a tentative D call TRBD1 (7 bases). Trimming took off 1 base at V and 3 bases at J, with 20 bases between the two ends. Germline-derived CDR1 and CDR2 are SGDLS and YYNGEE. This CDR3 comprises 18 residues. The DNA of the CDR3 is TGTGCCAGCAGCGTAAATCCAGGGGGAGCGGGCCACTACAATGAGCAGTTCTTC. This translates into CASSVNPGGAGHYNEQFF. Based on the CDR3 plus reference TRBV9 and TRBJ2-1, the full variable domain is DSGVTQTPKHLITATGQRVTLRCSPRSGDLSVYWYQQSLDQGLQFLIQYYNGEERAKGNILERFSAQQFPDLHSELNLSSLELGDSALYFCASSVNPGGAGHYNEQFFGPGTRLTVL.

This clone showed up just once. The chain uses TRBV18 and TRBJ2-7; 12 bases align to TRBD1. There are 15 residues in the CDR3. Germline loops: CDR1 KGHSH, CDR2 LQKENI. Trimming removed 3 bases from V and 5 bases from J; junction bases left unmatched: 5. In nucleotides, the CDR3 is TGTGCCAGCTCACCCCCGGGACAGGGGGCTAACGAGCAGTACTTC. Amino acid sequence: CASSPPGQGANEQYF.

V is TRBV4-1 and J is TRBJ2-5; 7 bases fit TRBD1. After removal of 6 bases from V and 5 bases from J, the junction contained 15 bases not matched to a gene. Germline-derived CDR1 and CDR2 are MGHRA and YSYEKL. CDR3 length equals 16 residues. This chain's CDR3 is CASRLYGTEAAETQYF. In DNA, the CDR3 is TGCGCCAGCAGGCTATACGGGACAGAGGCTGCTGAGACCCAGTACTTC.

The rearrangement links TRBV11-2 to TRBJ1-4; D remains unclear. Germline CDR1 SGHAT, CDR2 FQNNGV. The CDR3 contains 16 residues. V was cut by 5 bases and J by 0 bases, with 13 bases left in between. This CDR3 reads CASSLTTSATNEKLFF. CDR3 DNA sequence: TGTGCCAGCAGCCTAACTACGAGCGCAACTAATGAAAAACTGTTTTTT.

In DNA, the CDR3 is TGCGCCAGCAGCCTAGAGGAGGTGGCCTACAATGAGCAGTTCTTC. Translated, it gives CASSLEEVAYNEQFF. The V call is TRBV5-1, the J call TRBJ2-1, with a tentative D call TRBD2 (5 bases). Looked up from germline, CDR1 is SGHRS and CDR2 is YFSETQ. The CDR3 has 15 amino acids. Trimming shortened V by 4 bases and J by 2 bases, and 13 bases separated the two germline ends.

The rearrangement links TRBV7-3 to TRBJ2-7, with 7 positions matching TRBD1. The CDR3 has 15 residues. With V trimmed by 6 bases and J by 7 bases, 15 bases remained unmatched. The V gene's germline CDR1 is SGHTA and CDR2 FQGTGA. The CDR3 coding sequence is TGTGCCAGCAGTCGTGACAGGGTTGGGCTCGGGGAGCAGTACTTC. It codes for CASSRDRVGLGEQYF.

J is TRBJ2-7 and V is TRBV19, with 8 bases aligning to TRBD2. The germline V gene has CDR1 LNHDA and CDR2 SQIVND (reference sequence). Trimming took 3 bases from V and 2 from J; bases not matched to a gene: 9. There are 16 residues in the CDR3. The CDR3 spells CASSIGLAGLAYEQYF. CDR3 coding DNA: TGTGCCAGTAGTATCGGGCTAGCGGGTCTTGCCTACGAGCAGTACTTC.

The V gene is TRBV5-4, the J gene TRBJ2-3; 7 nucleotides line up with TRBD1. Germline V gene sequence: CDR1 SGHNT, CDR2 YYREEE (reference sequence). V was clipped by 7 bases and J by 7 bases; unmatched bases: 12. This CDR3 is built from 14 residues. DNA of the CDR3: TGTGCCAGCCAAGGGGACAGACGTAAGAATACGCAGTATTTT. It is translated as CASQGDRRKNTQYF.

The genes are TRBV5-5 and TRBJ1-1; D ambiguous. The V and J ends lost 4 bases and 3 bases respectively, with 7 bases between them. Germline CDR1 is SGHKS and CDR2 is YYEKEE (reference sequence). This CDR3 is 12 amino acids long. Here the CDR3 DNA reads TGTGCCAGCAGCGCCACTGACACTGAAGCTTTCTTT. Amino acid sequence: CASSATDTEAFF.

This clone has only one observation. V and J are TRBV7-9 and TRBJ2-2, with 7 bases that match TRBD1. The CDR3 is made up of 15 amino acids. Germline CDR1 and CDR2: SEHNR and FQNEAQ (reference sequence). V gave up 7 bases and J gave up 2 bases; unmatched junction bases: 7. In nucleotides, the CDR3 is TGTGCCAGCACTTTTCGACAGGGAAACACCGGGGAGCTGTTTTTT. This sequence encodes CASTFRQGNTGELFF.

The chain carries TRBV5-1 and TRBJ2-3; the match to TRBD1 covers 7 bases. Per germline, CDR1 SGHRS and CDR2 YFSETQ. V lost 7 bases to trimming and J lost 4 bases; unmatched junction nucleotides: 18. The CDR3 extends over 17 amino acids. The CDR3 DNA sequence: TGCGCCAGCGCCGGACAGGTCTTCACCCCTCTTTCAGATACGCAGTATTTT. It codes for CASAGQVFTPLSDTQYF. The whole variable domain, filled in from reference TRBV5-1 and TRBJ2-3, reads KAGVTQTPRYLIKTRGQQVTLSCSPISGHRSVSWYQQTPGQGLQFLFEYFSETQRNKGNFPGRFSGRQFSNSRSEMNVSTLELGDSALYLCASAGQVFTPLSDTQYFGPGTRLTVL.

Written as DNA, the CDR3 is TGCGCCAGCAGCTTGGTATTAGCGGGGAACACCGGGGAGCTGTTTTTT. Encoded protein: CASSLVLAGNTGELFF. V gene TRBV5-1 combines with J gene TRBJ2-2; 7 nucleotides match TRBD2. The V gene's germline CDR1 is SGHRS and CDR2 YFSETQ. The CDR3 runs to 16 residues. The V and J ends lost 0 bases and 1 base, in that order; junction bases with no gene match: 3.

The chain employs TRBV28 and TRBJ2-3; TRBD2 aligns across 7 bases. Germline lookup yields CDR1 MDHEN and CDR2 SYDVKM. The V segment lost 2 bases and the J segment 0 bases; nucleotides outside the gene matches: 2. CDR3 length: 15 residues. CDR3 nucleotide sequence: TGTGCCAGCAGTTTACTAGCGGCTAGCACAGATACGCAGTATTTT. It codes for CASSLLAASTDTQYF.

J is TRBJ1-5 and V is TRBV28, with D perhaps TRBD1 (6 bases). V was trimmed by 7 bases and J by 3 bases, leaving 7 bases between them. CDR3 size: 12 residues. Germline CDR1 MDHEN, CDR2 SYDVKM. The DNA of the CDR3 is TGTGCCAGCAACAGGGTCAATCAGCCCCAGCATTTT. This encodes CASNRVNQPQHF.

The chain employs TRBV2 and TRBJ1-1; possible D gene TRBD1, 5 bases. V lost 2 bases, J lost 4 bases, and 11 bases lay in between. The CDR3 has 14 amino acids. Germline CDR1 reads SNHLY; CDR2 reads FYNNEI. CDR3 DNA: TGTGCCAGCAGTGAAACGACAGTGATCACTGAAGCTTTCTTT. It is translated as CASSETTVITEAFF.

The CDR3, as DNA: TGTGCCAGCAGCTCTACAGGGGGCTCCCCCGATACGCAGTATTTT. Translating gives CASSSTGGSPDTQYF. The chain has TRBV7-8 and TRBJ2-3, with TRBD1 matching 9 bases. This CDR3 has 15 residues. V was clipped by 4 bases and J by 6 bases; unmatched bases: 8. Looked up from germline, CDR1 is SGHVS and CDR2 is FQNEAQ. The complete variable domain, with remaining parts taken from reference TRBV7-8 and TRBJ2-3, reads GAGVSQSPRYKVAKRGQDVALRCDPISGHVSLFWYQQALGQGPEFLTYFQNEAQLDKSGLPSDRFFAERPEGSVSTLKIQRTQQEDSAVYLCASSSTGGSPDTQYFGPGTRLTVL.

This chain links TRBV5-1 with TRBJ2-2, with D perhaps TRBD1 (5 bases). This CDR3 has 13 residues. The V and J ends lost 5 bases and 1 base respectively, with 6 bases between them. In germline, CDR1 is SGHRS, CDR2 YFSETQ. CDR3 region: CASRTENTGELFF. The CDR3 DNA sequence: TGCGCCAGCAGGACAGAGAACACCGGGGAGCTGTTTTTT.

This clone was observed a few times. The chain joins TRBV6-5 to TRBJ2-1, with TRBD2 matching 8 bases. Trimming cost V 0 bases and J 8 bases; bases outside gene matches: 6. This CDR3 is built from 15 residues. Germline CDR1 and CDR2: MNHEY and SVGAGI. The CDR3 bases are TGTGCCAGCAGTTACTCGGGCGGGAGGCGCCATGAGCAGTTCTTC. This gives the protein CASSYSGGRRHEQFF.

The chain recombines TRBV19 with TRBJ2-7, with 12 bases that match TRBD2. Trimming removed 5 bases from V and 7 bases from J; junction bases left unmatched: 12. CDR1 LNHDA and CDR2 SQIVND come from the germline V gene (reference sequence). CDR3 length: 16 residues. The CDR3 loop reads CASSSTLTSGRSEQYF. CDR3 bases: TGTGCCAGTAGTTCCACCCTGACTAGCGGGAGAAGTGAGCAGTACTTC.

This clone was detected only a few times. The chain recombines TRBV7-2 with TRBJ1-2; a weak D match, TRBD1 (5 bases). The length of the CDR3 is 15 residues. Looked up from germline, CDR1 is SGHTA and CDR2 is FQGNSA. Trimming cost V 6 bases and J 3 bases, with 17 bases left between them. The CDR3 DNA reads TGTGCCAGCAGTCAGAGTGGCAGGGTTGACTATGGCTACACCTTC. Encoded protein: CASSQSGRVDYGYTF.

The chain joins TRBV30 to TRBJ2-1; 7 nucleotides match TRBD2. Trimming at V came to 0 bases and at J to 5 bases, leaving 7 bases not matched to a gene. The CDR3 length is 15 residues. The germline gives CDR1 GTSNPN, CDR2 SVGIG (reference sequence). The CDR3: CAWSVRLAENNEQFF. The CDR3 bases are TGTGCCTGGAGTGTAAGGCTAGCGGAAAACAATGAGCAGTTCTTC.

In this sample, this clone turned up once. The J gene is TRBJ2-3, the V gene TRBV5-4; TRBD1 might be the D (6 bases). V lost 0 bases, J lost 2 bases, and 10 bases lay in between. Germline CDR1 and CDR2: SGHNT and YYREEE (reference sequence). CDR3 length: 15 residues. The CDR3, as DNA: TGTGCCAGCAGCTTGGGCGCAGGGGACACAGATACGCAGTATTTT. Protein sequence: CASSLGAGDTDTQYF.

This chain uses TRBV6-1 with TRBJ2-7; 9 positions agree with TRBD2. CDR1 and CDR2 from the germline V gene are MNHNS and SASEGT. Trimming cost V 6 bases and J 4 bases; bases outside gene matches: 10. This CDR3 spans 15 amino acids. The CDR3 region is CASSLAGLETYEQYF. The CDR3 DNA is TGTGCCAGCAGCCTAGCGGGACTAGAGACGTACGAGCAGTACTTC.

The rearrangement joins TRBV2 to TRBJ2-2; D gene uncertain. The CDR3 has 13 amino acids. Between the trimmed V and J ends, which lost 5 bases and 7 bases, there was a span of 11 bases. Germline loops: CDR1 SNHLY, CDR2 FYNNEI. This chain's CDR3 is CASSSNSYGELFF. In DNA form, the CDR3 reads TGTGCCAGCAGTTCCAACTCCTACGGGGAGCTGTTTTTT.

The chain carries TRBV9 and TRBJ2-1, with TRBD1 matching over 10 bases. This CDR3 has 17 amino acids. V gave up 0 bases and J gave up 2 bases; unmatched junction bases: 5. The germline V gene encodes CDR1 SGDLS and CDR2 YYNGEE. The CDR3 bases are TGTGCCAGCAGCGTAGAAGGGGGGACAGGGGCCTACAATGAGCAGTTCTTC. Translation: CASSVEGGTGAYNEQFF.

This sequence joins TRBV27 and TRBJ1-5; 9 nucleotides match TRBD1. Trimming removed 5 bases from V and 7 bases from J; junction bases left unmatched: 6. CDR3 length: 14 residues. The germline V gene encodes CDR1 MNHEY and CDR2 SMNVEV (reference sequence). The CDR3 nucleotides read TGTGCCAGCAGTAAGGGGACAGGGAAACAGCCCCAGCATTTT. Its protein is CASSKGTGKQPQHF.

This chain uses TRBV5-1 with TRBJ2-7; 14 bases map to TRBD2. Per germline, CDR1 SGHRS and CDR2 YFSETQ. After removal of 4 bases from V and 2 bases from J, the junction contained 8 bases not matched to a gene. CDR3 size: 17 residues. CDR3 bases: TGCGCCAGCAGCCCATCTGGACTAGCGGGAGGCCCCTACGAGCAGTACTTC. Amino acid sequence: CASSPSGLAGGPYEQYF.

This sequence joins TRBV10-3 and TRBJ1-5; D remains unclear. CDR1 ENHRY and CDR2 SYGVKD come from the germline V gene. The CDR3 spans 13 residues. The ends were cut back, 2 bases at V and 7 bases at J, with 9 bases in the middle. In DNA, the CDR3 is TGTGCCATCAGTGAGCAAGGGAGCCAGCCCCAGCATTTT. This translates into CAISEQGSQPQHF.

Written as DNA, the CDR3 is TGTGCCAGCAAAGCGGGAGAGTTCAGCGGGGAGCTGTTTTTT. It yields the protein CASKAGEFSGELFF. The chain couples TRBV7-3 to TRBJ2-2; TRBD2 aligns across 8 bases. The trim removed 7 bases at V and 7 bases at J, leaving 8 bases unmatched. This CDR3 is built from 14 residues. CDR1 and CDR2 from the germline V gene are SGHTA and FQGTGA. The whole variable domain, filled in from reference TRBV7-3 and TRBJ2-2, reads GAGVSQTPSNKVTEKGKYVELRCDPISGHTALYWYRQSLGQGPEFLIYFQGTGAADDSGLPNDRFFAVRPEGSVSTLKIQRTERGDSAVYLCASKAGEFSGELFFGEGSRLTVL.